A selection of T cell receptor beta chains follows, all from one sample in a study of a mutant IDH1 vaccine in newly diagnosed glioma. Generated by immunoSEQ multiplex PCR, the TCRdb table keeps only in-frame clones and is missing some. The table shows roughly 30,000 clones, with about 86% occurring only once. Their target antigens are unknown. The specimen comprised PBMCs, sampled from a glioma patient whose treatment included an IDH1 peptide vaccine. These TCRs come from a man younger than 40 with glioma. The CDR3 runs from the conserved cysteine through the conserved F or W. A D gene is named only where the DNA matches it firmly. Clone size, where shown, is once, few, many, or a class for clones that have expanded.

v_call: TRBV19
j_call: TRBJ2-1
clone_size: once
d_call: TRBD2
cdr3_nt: TGTGCCAGTAGTGTCGGACTAGCGGGGGGGTATGAGCAGTTCTTC
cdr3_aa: CASSVGLAGGYEQFF

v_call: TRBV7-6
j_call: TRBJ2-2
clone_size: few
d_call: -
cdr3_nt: TGTGCCAGCAGACCTGGACAGAACACCGGGGAGCTGTTTTTT
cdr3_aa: CASRPGQNTGELFF

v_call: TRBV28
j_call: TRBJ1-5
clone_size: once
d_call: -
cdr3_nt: TGTGCCAGCAGCCCCCCACAGGGTCAAGGGCAGCCCCAGCATTTT
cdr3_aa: CASSPPQGQGQPQHF

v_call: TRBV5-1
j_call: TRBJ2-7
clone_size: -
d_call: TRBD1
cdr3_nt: TGCGCCAGCAGCCTGACAGGGTCCGAGCAGTACTTC
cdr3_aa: CASSLTGSEQYF

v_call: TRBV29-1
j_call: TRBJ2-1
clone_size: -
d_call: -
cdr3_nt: TGCAGCGTTGATGACCAAAAATACAATGAGCAGTTCTTC
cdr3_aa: CSVDDQKYNEQFF

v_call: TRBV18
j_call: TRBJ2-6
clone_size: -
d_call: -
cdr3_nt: TGTGCCAGCTCACCCACTGTGAACTCTGGGGCCAACGTCCTGACTTTC
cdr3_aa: CASSPTVNSGANVLTF

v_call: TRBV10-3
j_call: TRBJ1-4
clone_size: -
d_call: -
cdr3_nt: TGTGCCATCAGTGACTCAAAGGGGGGTCGGAGCGGAGAAAAACTGTTTTTT
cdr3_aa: CAISDSKGGRSGEKLFF

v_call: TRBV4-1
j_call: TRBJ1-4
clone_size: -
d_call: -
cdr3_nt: TGCGCCAGCAGCCAAGAAGGGAAGGGCGATAATGAAAAACTGTTTTTT
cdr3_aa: CASSQEGKGDNEKLFF

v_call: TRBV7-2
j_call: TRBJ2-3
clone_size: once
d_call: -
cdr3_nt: TGTGCCAGCAGCTCAGGCTGGGGACTCCCCGAGGGAGATACGCAGTATTTT
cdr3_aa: CASSSGWGLPEGDTQYF

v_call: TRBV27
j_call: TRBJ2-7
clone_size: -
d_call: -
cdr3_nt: TGTGCCAGCAGTACGGCCGAGACCTTCGAGCAGTACTTC
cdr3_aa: CASSTAETFEQYF

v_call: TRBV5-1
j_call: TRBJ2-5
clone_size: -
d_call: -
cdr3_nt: TGCGCCAGCAGCTTGTCGGGGGAGAGTGGGTCCCAGTACTTC
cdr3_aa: CASSLSGESGSQYF

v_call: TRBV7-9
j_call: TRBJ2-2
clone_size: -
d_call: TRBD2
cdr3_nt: TGTGCCAGCAGCCCGACTAGCGTGAACACCGGGGAGCTGTTTTTT
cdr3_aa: CASSPTSVNTGELFF

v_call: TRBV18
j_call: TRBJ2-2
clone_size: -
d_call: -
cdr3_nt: TGTGCCAGCTCATCCGAATTGTACGGGGACACCGGGGAGCTGTTTTTT
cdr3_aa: CASSSELYGDTGELFF